A single sample gave rise to the 16 T cell receptor beta chains below, sequenced in a study of blood T cells in healthy people across ages. Combining a sample-barcoded 5' primer with a J-beta primer mix, a second PCR ran for about 7 to 11 cycles. A single record per CDR3 protein comes from TCRdb applying MiXCR to the 5' RACE reads. The table lists around 780,000 distinct CDR3 sequences, around a quarter of them singletons. These data were also reused for a study on T cells of mothers and their children.

Sequenced material: blood. Source of these receptors: a boy between 10 and 17 years old in good health.

V is TRBV5-1 and J is TRBJ1-2; TRBD1 might be the D (6 bases). The V gene lost 1 base and the J gene lost 3 bases, with 10 bases spanning the gap. From germline, CDR1 is SGHRS and CDR2 YFSETQ. The CDR3 is made up of 14 amino acids. CDR3 protein: CASSLTQGYYGYTF. In DNA, the CDR3 is TGCGCCAGCAGCTTGACCCAGGGGTACTATGGCTACACCTTC. The entire variable domain, with the rest obtained from reference TRBV5-1 and TRBJ1-2, is as follows: KAGVTQTPRYLIKTRGQQVTLSCSPISGHRSVSWYQQTPGQGLQFLFEYFSETQRNKGNFPGRFSGRQFSNSRSEMNVSTLELGDSALYLCASSLTQGYYGYTFGSGTRLTVV.

The genes are TRBV4-1 and TRBJ2-4; D may be TRBD1 (5 bases). The germline CDR1 and CDR2 sequences are MGHRA and YSYEKL. The CDR3 has 17 amino acids. The V and J ends lost 3 bases and 0 bases respectively, with 15 bases between them. In nucleotides, the CDR3 is TGCGCCAGCAGCCATTTCGACAGTGCCCAAGCCAAAAACATTCAGTACTTC. Translation: CASSHFDSAQAKNIQYF.

This clonotype was seen more than once but under ten times. The chain is built from TRBV19 and TRBJ2-1; no reliable D call. The CDR3 totals 14 residues. CDR1 and CDR2 (germline): LNHDA, SQIVND (reference sequence). Between the trimmed V and J ends, which lost 5 bases and 7 bases, there was a span of 15 bases. This chain's CDR3 is CASSPGEARNEQFF. The CDR3 DNA is TGTGCCAGTAGTCCAGGCGAGGCGAGGAATGAGCAGTTCTTC.

V is TRBV24-1 and J is TRBJ2-5, with 7 bases that match TRBD1. CDR3 size: 15 residues. J gave up 7 bases and V 2 bases, and 9 bases lay outside the gene matches. CDR1 and CDR2 from the germline V gene are KGHDR and SFDVKD. CDR3 region: CATSDSGQVVGTQYF. The DNA of the CDR3 is TGTGCCACCAGTGATTCAGGACAGGTAGTAGGGACCCAGTACTTC.

There are many counts of this clonotype. The chain couples TRBV5-1 to TRBJ2-5; D perhaps matches TRBD2 (5 bases). This CDR3 region has 14 residues. The V end was cut by 1 base, the J end by 5 bases, with 12 bases between. The germline gives CDR1 SGHRS, CDR2 YFSETQ. The CDR3 reads CASSLRLAGETQYF. The CDR3 nucleotides read TGCGCCAGCAGCTTGAGGCTAGCCGGGGAGACCCAGTACTTC. Combining the CDR3 with reference TRBV5-1 and TRBJ2-5 gives the whole variable domain KAGVTQTPRYLIKTRGQQVTLSCSPISGHRSVSWYQQTPGQGLQFLFEYFSETQRNKGNFPGRFSGRQFSNSRSEMNVSTLELGDSALYLCASSLRLAGETQYFGPGTRLLVL.

V is TRBV2 and J is TRBJ1-5; 8 bases map to TRBD1. The CDR3 is made up of 16 amino acids. V was clipped by 6 bases and J by 2 bases; unmatched bases: 9. CDR1 is SNHLY, CDR2 FYNNEI, per germline. The CDR3 nucleotides read TGTGCCAGCAGATTAACAGGGGGAGGAGGCAATCAGCCCCAGCATTTT. It specifies CASRLTGGGGNQPQHF.

This clonotype was counted between two and nine times. One junction end does not reproduce the germline sequence, and a read error may be involved. The chain recombines TRBV6-6 with TRBJ1-1, with D unclear. The germline CDR1 and CDR2 sequences are MNHNY and SVGAGI (reference sequence). This CDR3 is 14 amino acids long. The CDR3 reads CASSTSQRNAEAFF. In nucleotides, the CDR3 is TGTGCCAGCAGTACATCACAGAGGAACGCTGAAGCTTTCTTT.

This clonotype appeared a few times. The V call is TRBV7-7, the J call TRBJ2-5; possibly TRBD2 for D (6 bases). Germline CDR1 and CDR2: SSHAT and FNYEAQ (reference sequence). The CDR3 loop spans 12 amino acids. CDR3 in DNA: TGTGCTAGCGGCTGGGGGCAAGAGACCCAGTACTTC. It translates to CASGWGQETQYF.

This rearrangement joins TRBV18 to TRBJ2-4, with D possibly being TRBD2 (5 bases). CDR1 and CDR2 from the germline V gene are KGHSH and LQKENI. The CDR3 is 16 amino acids. V lost 1 base and J 9 bases, leaving 19 bases between the germline ends. The DNA of the CDR3 is TGTGCCAGCTCACCACAAACGCGGGCCTCCGGCGGCATTCAGTACTTC. Its translation: CASSPQTRASGGIQYF.

The gene calls are TRBV20-1 and TRBJ1-1; 8 bases agree with TRBD1. V shed 5 bases and J 5 bases; nucleotides not matched to a gene: 7. The CDR3 consists of 13 residues. Germline loops: CDR1 DFQATT, CDR2 SNEGSKA (reference sequence). CDR3: CSALDRGITEAFF. The DNA of the CDR3 is TGCAGTGCTCTCGACAGGGGTATTACTGAAGCTTTCTTT.

The chain joins TRBV20-1 to TRBJ2-2, with D perhaps TRBD2 (7 bases). V was pared by 3 bases and J by 1 base, with 15 bases between. Germline V CDR1 and CDR2: DFQATT, SNEGSKA (reference sequence). The CDR3 has 16 amino acids. In DNA, the CDR3 is TGCAGTGCTAGGTCGTGGGGGGGGCTGAACACCGGGGAGCTGTTTTTT. The encoded protein is CSARSWGGLNTGELFF.

This clonotype was counted only a few times. V and J are TRBV9 and TRBJ2-4; 8 bases match TRBD1. Losses at the gene ends were 4 bases for V and 1 base for J; bases not matched to a gene: 10. Per germline, CDR1 SGDLS and CDR2 YYNGEE. The CDR3 loop spans 17 amino acids. In DNA form, the CDR3 reads TGTGCCAGCAGCTCAGGGGGCCCCAGGATGGCCAAAAACATTCAGTACTTC. This encodes CASSSGGPRMAKNIQYF.

CDR3 nucleotides: TGTGCCAGCAGCCGTGGGGGGGGCCTCTCGGGCTACACCTTC. This gives the protein CASSRGGGLSGYTF. This chain connects TRBV7-2 to TRBJ1-2, with D perhaps TRBD1 (6 bases). V lost 5 bases and J 8 bases, leaving 18 bases between the germline ends. The CDR3 length is 14 residues. CDR1 and CDR2 from the germline V gene are SGHTA and FQGNSA.

This clonotype was picked up a small number of times. The chain combines TRBV12-3 or TRBV12-4 with TRBJ1-2; no clear D. Trimming took off 1 base at V and 3 bases at J, with 9 bases between the two ends. The CDR3 has 14 amino acids. The chain's CDR3 is CASSLELGYYGYTF. The CDR3 DNA reads TGTGCCAGCAGTTTAGAACTTGGTTACTATGGCTACACCTTC.

The chain uses TRBV10-3 and TRBJ2-5; D is unresolved. Germline values: CDR1 ENHRY, CDR2 SYGVKD. Trimming took off 2 bases at V and 4 bases at J, with 11 bases between the two ends. This CDR3 spans 14 amino acids. The CDR3 reads CAISELESGETQYF. CDR3 bases: TGTGCCATCAGTGAGCTAGAATCGGGAGAGACCCAGTACTTC.

On this clonotype: Mismatch with germline at one junction end may stem from a read error. The CDR3 DNA reads TGTGCTAGCAGCTCAGCCGGGACTAGGGGGGAGACCCAGTACTTC. Its protein product is CASSSAGTRGETQYF. This chain connects TRBV7-7 to TRBJ2-5, with TRBD2 matching 8 bases. Germline V CDR1 and CDR2: SSHAT, FNYEAQ (reference sequence). CDR3 size: 15 residues. Complete variable domain (other parts from reference TRBV7-7 and TRBJ2-5): GAGVSQSPRYKVTKRGQDVTLRCDPISSHATLYWYQQALGQGPEFLTYFNYEAQPDKSGLPSDRFSAERPEGSISTLTIQRTEQRDSAMYRCASSSAGTRGETQYFGPGTRLLVL.